This T cell receptor beta chain was retrieved from a study of blood T cell repertoires in COVID-19. Patients at the Seattle site were enrolled during active infection and followed longitudinally. Authors' data handling: Reference gene primer amplification in the assay estimated nucleated cell counts. Repertoires were generated with immunoSEQ multiplex PCR, while TCRdb's copy carries only in-frame clones and drops some. The V and J calls and clone size were taken over from that table, and D and trimming were inferred from the DNA. The sample contains 80,000 or so clones, roughly 85% of which appear only once. The specimen was peripheral blood. This sequence was found in a man aged 60 to 69 with COVID-19, enrolled during active disease.

CDR3 protein: CASSDLASGSGNEQFF. The CDR3 DNA follows: TGTGCCAGCAGTGACCTAGCTAGCGGGAGTGGCAATGAGCAGTTCTTC. This chain joins TRBV2 and TRBJ2-1, with 10 bases matching TRBD2. With V trimmed by 3 bases and J by 6 bases, 8 bases remained unmatched. The CDR3 totals 16 residues. The germline V gene has CDR1 SNHLY and CDR2 FYNNEI.